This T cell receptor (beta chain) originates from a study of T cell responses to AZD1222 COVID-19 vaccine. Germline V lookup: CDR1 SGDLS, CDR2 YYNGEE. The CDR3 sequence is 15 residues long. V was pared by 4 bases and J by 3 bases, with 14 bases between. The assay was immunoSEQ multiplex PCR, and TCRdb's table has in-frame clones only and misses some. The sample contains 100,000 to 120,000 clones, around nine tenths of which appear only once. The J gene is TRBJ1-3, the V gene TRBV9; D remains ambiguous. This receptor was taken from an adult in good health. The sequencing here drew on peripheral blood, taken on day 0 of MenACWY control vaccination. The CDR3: CASSPQDGRGNTIYF. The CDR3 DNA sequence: TGTGCCAGCAGCCCCCAGGACGGCCGTGGAAACACCATATATTTT.